Listed here is a single T cell receptor beta chain. Antigen unknown. This may be a read error: a much more frequent sequence differs by one nucleotide. The V gene's germline CDR1 is SGHKS and CDR2 YYEKEE (reference sequence). The CDR3 totals 15 residues. This specimen comes from a study of blood T cells in healthy people across ages. Donors ranged from roughly 6 to 90 years old and were healthy Caucasians in Russia. Study-wide findings and caveats: Naive CD4+ cell counts and diversity both ran higher in long-lived than in aged donors.

Next came a second PCR, run for about 7 to 12 cycles, which used a sample-barcoded 5' primer along with a J-beta primer mix. Each cDNA molecule received a tag from a template-switch adaptor that had 12 random nucleotides. TCRdb reprocessed the 5' RACE reads via MiXCR and lists one record per CDR3 protein. The sample lists 1.5 million to 2 million distinct CDR3 sequences; 28% were seen once. The chain recombines TRBV5-5 with TRBJ1-2; D is unresolved. This clonotype was obtained from a woman aged 30 to 39 in good health. The sample comprised blood. The CDR3, as DNA: TGTACCAGCAGCTTGGCCGGACGGGGATCCTATGGCTACACCTTC. Its translation: CTSSLAGRGSYGYTF.